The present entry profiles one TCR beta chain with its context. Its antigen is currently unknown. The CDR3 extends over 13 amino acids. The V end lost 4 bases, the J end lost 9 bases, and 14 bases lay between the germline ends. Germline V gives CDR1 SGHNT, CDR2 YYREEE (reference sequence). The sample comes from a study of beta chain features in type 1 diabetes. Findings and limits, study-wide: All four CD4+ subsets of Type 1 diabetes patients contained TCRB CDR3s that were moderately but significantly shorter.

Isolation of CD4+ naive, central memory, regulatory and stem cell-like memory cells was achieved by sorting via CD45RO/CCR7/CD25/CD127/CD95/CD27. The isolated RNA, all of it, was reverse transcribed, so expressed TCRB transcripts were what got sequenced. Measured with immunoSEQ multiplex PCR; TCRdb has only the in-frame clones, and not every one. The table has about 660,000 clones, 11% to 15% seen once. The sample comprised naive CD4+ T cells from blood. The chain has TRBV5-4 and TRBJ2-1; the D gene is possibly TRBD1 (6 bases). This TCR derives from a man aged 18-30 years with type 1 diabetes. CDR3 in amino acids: CASSIQGFGEQFF. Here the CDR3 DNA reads TGTGCCAGCAGCATACAGGGTTTCGGTGAGCAGTTCTTC. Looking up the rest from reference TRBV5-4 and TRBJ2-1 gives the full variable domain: ETGVTQSPTHLIKTRGQQVTLRCSSQSGHNTVSWYQQALGQGPQFIFQYYREEENGRGNFPPRFSGLQFPNYSSELNVNALELDDSALYLCASSIQGFGEQFFGPGTRLTVL.